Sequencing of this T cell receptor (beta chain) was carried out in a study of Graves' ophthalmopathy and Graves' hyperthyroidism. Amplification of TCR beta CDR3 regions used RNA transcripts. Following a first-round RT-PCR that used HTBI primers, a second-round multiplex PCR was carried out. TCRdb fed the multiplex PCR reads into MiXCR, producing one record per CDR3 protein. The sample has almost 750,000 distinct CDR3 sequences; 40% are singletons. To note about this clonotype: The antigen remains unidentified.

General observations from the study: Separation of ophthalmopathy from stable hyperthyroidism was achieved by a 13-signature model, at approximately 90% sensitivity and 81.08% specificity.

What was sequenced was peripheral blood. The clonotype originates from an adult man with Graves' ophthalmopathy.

The CDR3 region is CSARMAEDSNQPQHF. In DNA form, the CDR3 reads TGCAGTGCTAGGATGGCGGAGGATAGCAATCAGCCCCAGCATTTT. V usage is TRBV20-1 and J usage is TRBJ1-5; D is uncertain. CDR3 size: 15 residues. Trimming cost V 3 bases and J 0 bases, with 12 bases left between them. The germline V gene has CDR1 DFQATT and CDR2 SNEGSKA (reference sequence).